The 5 T cell receptor beta chains reported below all come from one sample, sequenced in a study of shared clonotypes between healthy human individuals. Sequencing was performed with immunoSEQ multiplex PCR; in TCRdb, only in-frame clones are kept and a portion is missing. The data contain 2 million to 3 million clones, 93% of them singletons. Sequenced input: naive CD4+ T cells from PBMCs. As for subset: CD45RA+ positively selected. Source of these receptors: a man younger than 30 in good health. Some clones in this sample may be carry-over from other donors' samples.

The chain employs TRBV7-2 and TRBJ1-1; no firm D call. The CDR3 consists of 12 residues. Trimming took off 4 bases at V and 3 bases at J, with 6 bases between the two ends. Germline CDR1 and CDR2: SGHTA and FQGNSA. This CDR3 reads CASSYLDTEAFF. The CDR3 DNA is TGTGCCAGCAGCTACCTTGACACTGAAGCTTTCTTT.

The V call is TRBV28, the J call TRBJ1-5; D is undetermined. Per the germline V gene, CDR1 is MDHEN and CDR2 is SYDVKM. Trimming removed 6 bases at V and 7 bases at J, with 10 bases between. This CDR3 contains 12 residues. CDR3 in DNA: TGTGCCAGCAGGGCGACTGAACAGCCCCAGCATTTT. Protein: CASRATEQPQHF.

The chain employs TRBV29-1 and TRBJ2-2; D uncertain. V lost 1 base and J lost 5, with 11 bases in between. From germline, CDR1 is SQVTM and CDR2 ANQGSEA. The CDR3 totals 14 residues. The CDR3 sequence is CSVEVGARTGELFF. CDR3 DNA: TGCAGCGTTGAAGTAGGAGCGCGAACCGGGGAGCTGTTTTTT.

CDR3 in amino acids: CASSLAGTGDYEQYF. CDR3 sequence (DNA): TGTGCCAGCAGCTTAGCCGGGACAGGGGACTACGAGCAGTACTTC. The chain is built from TRBV7-2 and TRBJ2-7; 10 bases align to TRBD1. Looked up from germline, CDR1 is SGHTA and CDR2 is FQGNSA. The CDR3 runs to 15 residues. J gave up 3 bases and V 0 bases, and 2 bases lay outside the gene matches.

V gene TRBV5-1 combines with J gene TRBJ2-1, with D possibly being TRBD1 (6 bases). CDR1 and CDR2 from the germline V gene are SGHRS and YFSETQ. The V end lost 0 bases, the J end lost 5 bases, and 9 bases lay between the germline ends. This CDR3 is 14 amino acids long. The CDR3 is CASSLGDINNEQFF. CDR3 sequence (DNA): TGCGCCAGCAGCTTGGGGGACATAAACAATGAGCAGTTCTTC.